A selection of T cell receptor beta chains follows, all from one sample in a study of T cells in Graves' hyperthyroidism and ophthalmopathy. TCRdb reprocessed the multiplex PCR reads via MiXCR and lists one record per CDR3 protein. The repertoire holds roughly 650,000 distinct CDR3 sequences, with approximately 16% as singletons. The sequencing input was blood. These receptors originate from a woman in her forties with Graves' ophthalmopathy. Each CDR3 is given with its conserved first and last residue. D genes are given only for firm matches. Only some rows state a clone size, as once, few, many or a class for expanded clones.

j_gene	v_gene	d_gene	abundance	CDR3aa	CDR3nt
TRBJ2-7	TRBV2	NA	many	CASSGTDSNRRYEQYF	TGTGCCAGCAGTGGTACGGACAGCAACCGCCGATACGAGCAGTACTTC
TRBJ2-7	TRBV7-9	NA	many	CASSLEATYEQYF	TGTGCCAGCAGCTTAGAGGCCACCTACGAGCAGTACTTC
TRBJ1-1	TRBV6-1	NA	NA	CASRPPGGASTEAFF	TGTGCCAGCAGGCCCCCGGGTGGGGCGAGCACTGAAGCTTTCTTT
TRBJ2-7	TRBV2	NA	many	CASSKQGNLSYEQYF	TGTGCCAGCAGCAAACAGGGTAACCTCTCCTACGAGCAGTACTTC
TRBJ2-5	TRBV4-1	TRBD2	NA	CASRLAGSRQETQYF	TGCGCCAGCAGACTAGCGGGCTCCCGACAAGAGACCCAGTACTTC
TRBJ1-6	TRBV6-2/TRBV6-3	NA	NA	CASTKRNNSPLHF	TGTGCCAGCACCAAACGGAATAATTCACCCCTCCACTTT
TRBJ1-1	TRBV6-2/TRBV6-3	NA	many	CASSPLTEEVEAFF	TGTGCCAGCAGCCCGCTGACAGAGGAGGTTGAAGCTTTCTTT
TRBJ2-7	TRBV6-1	NA	few	CASSRSWTALLSIYEQYF	TGTGCCAGCAGTCGTTCTTGGACAGCTTTGTTGTCGATCTACGAGCAGTACTTC
TRBJ2-5	TRBV7-3	TRBD2	many	CASSLSGGAETQYF	TGTGCCAGCAGCTTATCCGGGGGGGCTGAGACCCAGTACTTC
TRBJ2-5	TRBV20-1	NA	many	CSARGTVQETQYF	TGCAGTGCTAGAGGAACGGTCCAAGAGACCCAGTACTTC
TRBJ2-5	TRBV29-1	NA	few	CSARTGPETQYF	TGCAGCGCTCGGACGGGGCCGGAGACCCAGTACTTC
TRBJ2-5	TRBV20-1	TRBD1	many	CSARGTGGALETQYF	TGCAGTGCTAGAGGGACAGGGGGCGCTTTGGAGACCCAGTACTTC
TRBJ2-1	TRBV27	TRBD2	many	CASRPLTSGSRNYNEQFF	TGTGCCAGCCGACCCCTGACTAGCGGGAGTCGGAACTACAATGAGCAGTTCTTC
TRBJ1-1	TRBV20-1	NA	NA	CSAYPLNTEAFF	TGCAGTGCTTATCCACTGAACACTGAAGCTTTCTTT
TRBJ2-1	TRBV5-1	NA	NA	CASSWPRSSYNEQFF	TGCGCCAGCAGCTGGCCCAGGAGCTCCTACAATGAGCAGTTCTTC
TRBJ1-3	TRBV9	NA	NA	CASSANDRRSGNTIYF	TGTGCCAGCAGCGCCAACGACAGACGCTCTGGAAACACCATATATTTT
TRBJ1-2	TRBV28	NA	NA	CASSDRLWDYTF	TGTGCCTCGTCGGACCGTTTATGGGACTACACCTTC
TRBJ1-2	TRBV2	NA	NA	CASSAGAGYGYTF	TGTGCCAGCAGTGCCGGGGCGGGCTATGGCTACACCTTC
TRBJ1-2	TRBV20-1	TRBD1	few	CSAPLTGENGYTF	TGCAGCGCACCCCTGACAGGGGAGAATGGCTACACCTTC
TRBJ2-1	TRBV6-1	TRBD1	many	CASSEARTGNNEQFF	TGTGCCAGCAGTGAAGCACGGACAGGTAACAATGAGCAGTTCTTC
TRBJ2-7	TRBV11-3	NA	many	CASSARRWEPTEQYF	TGTGCCAGCAGCGCACGACGGTGGGAGCCTACCGAGCAGTACTTC
TRBJ1-1	TRBV3-1	NA	many	CASSQLNEAFF	TGTGCCAGCAGCCAACTTAATGAAGCTTTCTTT
TRBJ2-3	TRBV29-1	NA	NA	CSVVTKGFPDTQYF	TGCAGCGTTGTTACTAAGGGATTCCCAGATACGCAGTATTTT
TRBJ1-3	TRBV29-1	NA	few	CSVEPQEGNTIYF	TGCAGCGTTGAACCCCAAGAGGGAAACACCATATATTTT
TRBJ2-3	TRBV20-1	NA	many	CSASIWRSDTQYF	TGCAGTGCTAGTATTTGGAGATCAGATACGCAGTATTTT
TRBJ2-7	TRBV13	TRBD1	NA	CASSSGTGTKGSYEQYF	TGTGCCAGCAGCTCGGGGACAGGCACGAAAGGGTCCTACGAGCAGTACTTC
TRBJ2-7	TRBV4-1	TRBD1	NA	CASSPEQGAGYEQYF	TGCGCCAGCAGTCCAGAACAGGGGGCTGGCTACGAGCAGTACTTC
TRBJ1-6	TRBV20-1	NA	NA	CSARRTQNSPLHF	TGCAGTGCTAGACGGACTCAGAACTCACCCCTCCACTTT
TRBJ2-6	TRBV2	NA	many	CASTVTARSGANVLTF	TGTGCCAGCACCGTTACAGCGCGCTCTGGGGCCAACGTCCTGACTTTC
TRBJ2-7	TRBV30	NA	many	CAWSVSGYEQYF	TGTGCCTGGAGTGTATCTGGCTACGAGCAGTACTTC
TRBJ2-7	TRBV11-1	TRBD1	many	CASSRGQHYEQYF	TGTGCCAGCAGCCGGGGACAGCACTACGAGCAGTACTTC
TRBJ1-2	TRBV27	NA	many	CASSLTRNYGYTF	TGTGCCAGCAGTTTAACCAGGAACTATGGCTACACCTTC
TRBJ2-1	TRBV7-8	NA	NA	CASSQAQGGEQFF	TGTGCCAGTAGTCAAGCCCAGGGAGGTGAGCAGTTCTTC
TRBJ1-1	TRBV5-1	NA	NA	CASSSETANTEAFF	TGCGCCAGCAGCTCCGAGACAGCGAACACTGAAGCTTTCTTT
TRBJ1-1	TRBV2	TRBD1	many	CASSSDRRAFF	TGTGCCAGCAGCTCGGACAGGAGAGCTTTCTTT
TRBJ2-1	TRBV15	TRBD2	few	CATSRQTSAYNEQFF	TGTGCCACCAGCAGACAAACTAGCGCCTACAATGAGCAGTTCTTC
TRBJ2-7	TRBV5-1	TRBD1	many	CASSNGQGMYEQYF	TGCGCCAGCAGCAATGGACAGGGGATGTACGAGCAGTACTTC